The entry below gives a single TCR beta chain sequence along with its context. A clone one base away is much larger, so this may be a read error. The V end lost 5 bases, the J end lost 9 bases, and 8 bases lay between the germline ends. CDR1 and CDR2 (germline): SGHAT, FQNNGV. CDR3 size: 11 residues. The data are from a study of kidney transplant recipient with SARS-CoV-2 infection. TCRdb itself ran the reads through MiXCR, one entry per CDR3 protein. This table holds 200,000 to 300,000 distinct CDR3 sequences, 29% found once. The sample here was a blood sample, taken at baseline and on day 111 from a kidney transplant recipient. The chain couples TRBV11-2 to TRBJ2-1, with D uncertain. The source of this sequence is a male patient between 25 and 39 years old who had COVID-19 and was a kidney transplant recipient. Some T cells may be graft donor cells. CDR3 DNA sequence: TGTGCCAGCAGCAGAAGTTCTGAGCAGTTCTTC. The encoded protein is CASSRSSEQFF.